What follows are 23 T cell receptor beta chains derived from one specimen sequenced in a study of T-cell memory formation after mild COVID-19. One entry per CDR3 protein, called by TCRdb with MiXCR from the 5' RACE reads. The sample yields about 240,000 distinct CDR3 sequences, 8.5% to 9.5% seen once. Sequencing was carried out using PBMCs or a T cell subset sorted from them (not recorded which). These receptors came from a man aged 18-30 years who had mild COVID-19 (a few samples of this study predate the infection). Cell type and time point are not known.

In its sample, this clonotype was seen a few times. The chain employs TRBV5-1 and TRBJ2-7; 11 bases are shared with TRBD2. The CDR3 has 17 amino acids. The J segment lost 2 bases and the V segment lost 0 bases, leaving 7 bases of the junction unmatched. The germline V gene has CDR1 SGHRS and CDR2 YFSETQ. The CDR3 region has the DNA TGCGCCAGCAGCTTGGGGGCTAGCGGGGGGAGCGCCTACGAGCAGTACTTC. Amino acids: CASSLGASGGSAYEQYF. The complete variable domain, with remaining parts taken from reference TRBV5-1 and TRBJ2-7, reads KAGVTQTPRYLIKTRGQQVTLSCSPISGHRSVSWYQQTPGQGLQFLFEYFSETQRNKGNFPGRFSGRQFSNSRSEMNVSTLELGDSALYLCASSLGASGGSAYEQYFGPGTRLTVT.

The chain joins TRBV6-5 to TRBJ1-5; D is perhaps TRBD1 (5 bases). Germline CDR1 reads MNHEY; CDR2 reads SVGAGI. The CDR3 runs 15 residues. V lost 5 bases and J lost 3, with 14 bases in between. The chain's CDR3 is CASSPTVGHNQPQHF. The CDR3 DNA reads as TGTGCCAGCAGTCCGACAGTCGGACACAATCAGCCCCAGCATTTT.

V and J are TRBV28 and TRBJ2-6; unclear D gene. The CDR3 is made up of 16 amino acids. CDR1 is MDHEN and CDR2 is SYDVKM in the germline V gene. Deletions cut 6 bases from V and 3 bases from J, with 15 bases between. In DNA, the CDR3 is TGTGCCAGCAGCTCCGCCGGGTATATTGGGGCCAACGTCCTGACTTTC. The encoded protein is CASSSAGYIGANVLTF.

The J gene is TRBJ1-2, the V gene TRBV5-6; no definite D call. In germline, CDR1 is SGHDT, CDR2 YYEEEE. The CDR3 runs 13 residues. V was shortened by 2 bases and J by 4 bases, with 9 bases between the two germline ends. As DNA, the CDR3 is TGTGCCAGCAGCTTTAGAAAACCCTATGGCTACACCTTC. Protein product: CASSFRKPYGYTF.

This clonotype appeared many times. The CDR3 DNA sequence: TGTGCCATCAGTGACGGCTATGGCTACACCTTC. Amino acid sequence: CAISDGYGYTF. This rearrangement joins TRBV10-3 to TRBJ1-2; D gene uncertain. The CDR3 is made up of 11 amino acids. V was cut by 3 bases and J by 4 bases, with 3 bases left in between. CDR1 is ENHRY and CDR2 is SYGVKD in the germline V gene.

The rearrangement links TRBV12-3 or TRBV12-4 to TRBJ2-5; either TRBD1 or TRBD2 may fit D (6 bases each). The V and J ends lost 3 bases and 5 bases respectively, with 10 bases between them. The CDR3 covers 13 residues. CDR3 residues: CASSFWGAETQYF. CDR3 DNA sequence: TGTGCCAGCAGTTTCTGGGGGGCCGAGACCCAGTACTTC.

The rearrangement links TRBV7-9 to TRBJ2-6; 10 bases match TRBD1. Germline CDR1 is SEHNR and CDR2 is FQNEAQ (reference sequence). Unmatched junction bases numbered 8, after V lost 6 bases and J lost 3 bases. This CDR3 spans 17 amino acids. The CDR3 spells CASRPGTGVFGANVLTF. CDR3 coding DNA: TGTGCCAGCAGGCCCGGGACAGGGGTTTTTGGGGCCAACGTCCTGACTTTC.

The sample holds a few counts of this clonotype. The J gene is TRBJ2-6, the V gene TRBV14; a weak D match, TRBD2 (6 bases). CDR1 is SGHDN and CDR2 is FVKESK in the germline V gene. The V end was cut by 4 bases, the J end by 0 bases, with 19 bases between. The CDR3 runs to 19 residues. CDR3 DNA: TGTGCCAGCAGCCTAGCGGCGGGCTTCCCTTTCTCTGGGGCCAACGTCCTGACTTTC. The encoded protein is CASSLAAGFPFSGANVLTF.

The rearrangement links TRBV18 to TRBJ2-7; perhaps TRBD1 as D (5 bases). Germline CDR1 is KGHSH and CDR2 is LQKENI. The CDR3 runs to 13 residues. V lost 4 bases and J 3 bases, leaving 10 bases between the germline ends. For the CDR3, the DNA is TGTGCCAGCTCACTACTTGACAGCTACGAGCAGTACGTC. It is translated as CASSLLDSYEQYV.

This clonotype showed up many times. The chain carries TRBV20-1 and TRBJ1-1; D is unresolved. Germline V gene data show CDR1 as DFQATT and CDR2 as SNEGSKA (reference sequence). The ends were cut back, 0 bases at V and 4 bases at J, with 6 bases in the middle. This CDR3 is built from 12 residues. CDR3 DNA sequence: TGCAGTGCTAGAGAGGGTCCCACTGAAGCTTTCTTT. This translates into CSAREGPTEAFF.

This clonotype appeared a few times. The chain joins TRBV5-1 to TRBJ2-3; the match to TRBD1 covers 9 bases. This CDR3 region has 16 residues. With V trimmed by 4 bases and J by 5 bases, 11 bases remained unmatched. Germline assignment: CDR1 SGHRS and CDR2 YFSETQ. Written as DNA, the CDR3 is TGCGCCAGCAGCATCCTCACAGGGGGCGGTGGAGATACGCAGTATTTT. It specifies CASSILTGGGGDTQYF.

This clonotype appeared a few times. This chain joins TRBV12-3 or TRBV12-4 and TRBJ1-2; no firm D call. This CDR3 has 18 residues. V was shortened by 0 bases and J by 0 bases, with 17 bases between the two germline ends. DNA for the CDR3: TGTGCCAGCAGTTTAGCCTGGGGAGGAAGGTCCCCTAACTATGGCTACACCTTC. Amino acid sequence: CASSLAWGGRSPNYGYTF.

This clonotype showed up just a few times. The genes are TRBV5-4 and TRBJ1-2; D is perhaps TRBD1 (5 bases). Germline V CDR1 and CDR2: SGHNT, YYREEE (reference sequence). V was pared by 3 bases and J by 12 bases, with 21 bases between. CDR3 size: 14 residues. CDR3 protein: CASSSGGMRLRDTF. DNA of the CDR3: TGTGCCAGCAGCTCCGGGGGAATGAGACTGCGAGACACCTTC.

The rearrangement uses TRBV20-1 and TRBJ1-5, with D possibly matching TRBD1 (5 bases). Looked up from germline, CDR1 is DFQATT and CDR2 is SNEGSKA (reference sequence). The CDR3 is 14 amino acids. V was trimmed by 5 bases and J by 4 bases, leaving 15 bases between them. CDR3 residues: CSAPLGGRNQPQHF. In DNA, the CDR3 is TGCAGTGCTCCCCTCGGGGGACGAAATCAGCCCCAGCATTTT.

This clonotype was picked up a small number of times. V and J are TRBV6-5 and TRBJ1-1; D uncertain. The CDR3 runs 15 residues. V dropped 6 bases and J dropped 0 bases, with 14 bases sitting between them. In germline, CDR1 is MNHEY, CDR2 SVGAGI. CDR3 DNA sequence: TGTGCCAGCAGCCGCCTAACACAAATGAACACTGAAGCTTTCTTT. Translated: CASSRLTQMNTEAFF.

In this sample, this clonotype turned up many times. V is TRBV4-3 and J is TRBJ1-1; 8 bases map to TRBD1. This CDR3 region has 15 residues. Germline trimming cut 1 base from V and 1 base from J; bases unmatched to any gene: 2. Germline CDR1 reads LGHNA; CDR2 reads YSLEER. CDR3 sequence (DNA): TGCGCCAGCAGCCAAGCGGGACAGGAGAACACTGAAGCTTTCTTT. Translation gives CASSQAGQENTEAFF.

This clonotype was seen a handful of times. V usage is TRBV20-1 and J usage is TRBJ2-7; the D is unclear. The germline V gene encodes CDR1 DFQATT and CDR2 SNEGSKA (reference sequence). The V gene lost 2 bases and the J gene lost 0 bases, with 11 bases spanning the gap. The CDR3 is made up of 14 amino acids. CDR3 DNA: TGCAGTGCTAGAATCCCGCACAGCTCCTACGAGCAGTACGTC. Translating gives CSARIPHSSYEQYV.

The chain is built from TRBV4-1 and TRBJ2-3; 8 bases align to TRBD2. CDR1 is MGHRA and CDR2 is YSYEKL in the germline V gene. The CDR3 runs to 16 residues. V lost 4 bases, J lost 1 base, and 7 bases stayed unmatched. In DNA form, the CDR3 reads TGCGCCAGCAGCCCACGGGGGGGGGCGGGCACAGATACGCAGTATTTT. Amino acids: CASSPRGGAGTDTQYF.

This chain connects TRBV6-5 to TRBJ1-3; possible D gene TRBD1, 5 bases. V lost 7 bases and J 4 bases, leaving 17 bases between the germline ends. CDR1 is MNHEY and CDR2 is SVGAGI in the germline V gene. The CDR3 loop spans 15 amino acids. The CDR3 DNA follows: TGTGCCAGCACCTCTGGGGCCTCGAGAGGAAACACCATATATTTT. Protein product: CASTSGASRGNTIYF.

This clonotype was detected a few times. The gene calls are TRBV7-3 and TRBJ2-3; 7 bases are a match to TRBD1. The CDR3 spans 14 residues. Per the germline V gene, CDR1 is SGHTA and CDR2 is FQGTGA. The V and J ends lost 5 bases and 6 bases, in that order; junction bases with no gene match: 8. The CDR3: CASSLRGRDDTQYF. CDR3 coding DNA: TGTGCCAGCAGCCTTAGGGGGCGCGACGATACGCAGTATTTT.

This clonotype was seen more than once but under ten times. The chain has TRBV10-3 and TRBJ2-5; 7 positions agree with TRBD2. The CDR3 has 13 residues. V lost 6 bases to trimming and J lost 8 bases; unmatched junction nucleotides: 9. Germline V CDR1 and CDR2: ENHRY, SYGVKD. The CDR3, as DNA: TGTGCCATCAGGGGGGACTATGCAGAAACCCAGTACTTC. Protein sequence: CAIRGDYAETQYF.

The genes are TRBV4-2 and TRBJ1-6; 9 bases match TRBD1. Germline CDR1 is LGHNA and CDR2 is YNFKEQ. The CDR3 sequence is 16 residues long. After removal of 2 bases from V and 7 bases from J, the junction contained 6 bases not matched to a gene. Here the CDR3 reads CASSQPPGQGNSPLHF. The CDR3 DNA reads TGTGCCAGCAGCCAACCGCCGGGACAGGGCAATTCACCCCTCCACTTT.

In its sample, this clonotype was seen a few times. The chain carries TRBV6-5 and TRBJ2-3; perhaps D is TRBD1 or TRBD2 (5 bases each). CDR3 length equals 16 residues. Germline CDR1 is MNHEY and CDR2 is SVGAGI. V was shortened by 2 bases and J by 0 bases, with 12 bases between the two germline ends. The chain's CDR3 is CASSYRGRTSTDTQYF. The CDR3 DNA reads TGTGCCAGCAGTTACAGGGGCAGGACTAGCACAGATACGCAGTATTTT.